The text below deals with one TCR beta chain. The record originates from a study of blood T cell repertoires in COVID-19. Whole-study context: Researchers got acute and convalescent COVID-19 samples from the United States, Italy and Spain. In each case, the material was cDNA or gDNA derived from T cells, B-cell-depleted T cells, or PBMCs.

The authors' processing: Estimation of nucleated cell counts relied on the amplification of reference gene primers. The protocol was immunoSEQ multiplex PCR, while the TCRdb copy is restricted to in-frame clones and leaves out a portion. V and J calls plus clone size are reproduced from that table; the DNA served to infer D and trimming. The sample lists some 70,000 clones, 75% to 90% occurring once. The sequence derives from a man aged 45 to 65 with acute or convalescent COVID-19. What was sequenced was peripheral blood.

CDR3 loop: CASSRPGTGFAAYEQYF. The CDR3 DNA reads as TGTGCCAGCAGTCGTCCCGGGACAGGGTTCGCAGCCTACGAGCAGTACTTC. The chain is built from TRBV6-6 and TRBJ2-7, with 9 bases identical to TRBD1. With V trimmed by 5 bases and J by 2 bases, 13 bases remained unmatched. Germline V gene lookup returns CDR1 MNHNY and CDR2 SVGAGI (reference sequence). This CDR3 is built from 17 residues.